The rows below give T cell receptor beta chains drawn from one sample of a study of T cells in localized non-small cell lung cancer. Profiled with immunoSEQ multiplex PCR; TCRdb holds only in-frame clones, not every one. This repertoire shows 4,500 to 5,000 clones, over 25% found once; its top ten account for under 5.5%. Sequenced material: lung tumor tissue, taken before any cancer treatment. These receptor sequences come from a man between 35 and 75 years old with stage III squamous cell lung carcinoma. The conserved cysteine and the conserved F or W are not part of the CDR3 here.

v_gene,CDR3aa
TRBV19,ASSLGGGSTDTQY
TRBV6-8,AIKSGTENSPLH
TRBV6-8,ASSYGLGGGGEAF
TRBV19,ASSIPGPNEQF
TRBV19,ASSMGTGGPETQY
TRBV10-2,ASSDQGASGNTIY
TRBV15,ATSRPSGGDPDTQY
TRBV29-1,SVAHGVGGTEAF
TRBV18,ASSPNSYEQY
TRBV6-8,ASSSGRSYEQY
TRBV10-2,ASSEGSNQPQH
TRBV11-3,ASSLDGPGAFTEAF
TRBV4-1,ASSQVQGSGNTEAF
TRBV11-3,ASSPQPQTGKGGYT
TRBV6-8,ASSGTGRGSSPLH
TRBV7-2,ASSPTDHYGYT
TRBV10-2,AITPDTSNYGYT
TRBV5-1,ASSPGQANTEAF
TRBV6-8,ASSYSTESYEQY
TRBV6-8,ASSYSRWAGGNSGNTIY
TRBV14,ASSHPNAGTSSYEQY
TRBV7-6,ASSRQGTLLNNEQF
TRBV6-8,ASSEQYLGTDTQY
TRBV11-3,ASSFGQGVSYGYT
TRBV9,ASSPRTEETYEQY
TRBV11-3,ASSSQVGVDEQY
TRBV10-2,ASSEQGFGAF
TRBV18,ASSPEAGASNEKLF
TRBV4-1,ASSPGGGTHSGANVLT
TRBV9,ASSVGGGQGIETQY
TRBV9,ASSITSDPGELF
TRBV11-3,ASSLGSLAGGSYEQY
TRBV9,ASSVGGIQETQY